These T cell receptor beta chains were read from a single sample in a study of blood T cell repertoires in COVID-19. The method was immunoSEQ multiplex PCR; TCRdb's version includes in-frame clones alone and lacks a portion of them. The top ten clones hold about a fifth of a sample with fewer than 150,000 clones, approximately 80% of them seen once. Specimen: peripheral blood. The receptors come from a man older than 75 with acute or convalescent COVID-19. CDR3s include the opening cysteine and the closing phenylalanine or tryptophan. The D gene is left open where the match is weak. The size of a clone is reported for some rows only, either as once, few or many, or as a class for expanded clones.

CDR3	DNA	J	size	V	D
CASSLRLQGSSTDTQYF	TGTGCCAGCAGCTTACGCCTACAGGGATCTAGCACAGATACGCAGTATTTT	TRBJ2-3	-	TRBV11-2	-
CASSLDRVGGNTIYF	TGTGCCAGCAGCTTAGACCGGGTCGGCGGAAACACCATATATTTT	TRBJ1-3	-	TRBV13	-
CASSQDYGLTIYEQYF	TGTGCCAGCAGCCAAGATTATGGACTCACTATTTACGAGCAGTACTTC	TRBJ2-7	few	TRBV4-2	-
CASSPGDRDGYTF	TGTGCCAGCAGCCCAGGGGACAGGGACGGCTACACCTTC	TRBJ1-2	-	TRBV7-8	TRBD1
CASSDNRDQPQHF	TGTGCCAGCAGTGATAACAGGGATCAGCCCCAGCATTTT	TRBJ1-5	once	TRBV2	-
CASSLSGTASTGELFF	TGTGCCAGCAGCTTAAGTGGGACAGCATCCACCGGGGAGCTGTTTTTT	TRBJ2-2	-	TRBV7-9	TRBD1
CASSDPAYSPLHF	TGTGCCAGCAGTGATCCAGCGTACTCACCCCTCCACTTT	TRBJ1-6	-	TRBV6-1	-
CAWSPGLGYEQYF	TGTGCCTGGAGTCCAGGGTTGGGTTACGAGCAGTACTTC	TRBJ2-7	-	TRBV30	-
CASRSGTGGAEQYF	TGTGCCAGCAGATCCGGGACAGGGGGCGCCGAGCAGTACTTC	TRBJ2-7	-	TRBV28	TRBD1
CASTPQAGTHSYEQYF	TGTGCCAGCACCCCGCAAGCGGGGACCCACTCCTACGAGCAGTACTTC	TRBJ2-7	-	TRBV28	TRBD2
CASSSGERLLTDTQYF	TGTGCCAGCAGTTCCGGAGAGAGACTCCTCACAGATACGCAGTATTTT	TRBJ2-3	-	TRBV28	-
CASRDREMSRNQPQHF	TGTGCCAGTAGAGACCGGGAGATGAGCCGCAATCAGCCCCAGCATTTT	TRBJ1-5	-	TRBV19	-
CASSPLVGQETQYF	TGTGCCAGCAGCCCCCTTGTCGGGCAAGAGACCCAGTACTTC	TRBJ2-5	once	TRBV7-9	-
CASSLTAGWARNTQYF	TGTGCCAGCAGTCTAACAGCGGGGTGGGCACGGAATACGCAGTATTTT	TRBJ2-3	once	TRBV27	TRBD2
CASSTGLLGDGYTF	TGCGCCAGCAGCACGGGACTCCTCGGGGATGGCTACACCTTC	TRBJ1-2	-	TRBV5-1	-
CASSLGGGEDTQYF	TGTGCCAGCAGCTTAGGCGGGGGGGAAGATACGCAGTATTTT	TRBJ2-3	-	TRBV11-3	TRBD2